Shown below are 17 T cell receptor beta chains from a single sample sequenced in a study of blood T cells in healthy people across ages. With a J-beta primer mix and a sample-barcoded 5' primer, a second PCR ran about 7 to 11 cycles. TCRdb redid the calling of the 5' RACE reads with MiXCR, one entry per CDR3 protein. This table has more than 600,000 distinct CDR3 sequences, 25% appearing once. These data are also associated with another study on T cells of mothers and their children.

The sequenced material came from blood. The receptor set was obtained from a boy aged 5 to 17 in good health.

A few counts support this clonotype. The genes are TRBV12-3 or TRBV12-4 and TRBJ2-1; D may be TRBD2 (7 bases). V was shortened by 3 bases and J by 9 bases, with 12 bases between the two germline ends. The CDR3 covers 13 residues. CDR3: CASSFGGPGEQFF. The CDR3 DNA reads TGTGCCAGCAGTTTCGGGGGGCCCGGTGAGCAGTTCTTC.

This clonotype was seen a few times. This chain joins TRBV6-2 or TRBV6-3 and TRBJ2-7; 7 positions agree with TRBD2. The V gene end was trimmed by 6 bases and the J gene end by 3 bases; junction bases not matched to a gene: 5. In germline, CDR1 is MNHEY, CDR2 SVGEGT. This CDR3 has 13 residues. CDR3 sequence (DNA): TGTGCCAGCAGGGGAGGGGTCGACTACGAGCAGTACTTC. Translated, it gives CASRGGVDYEQYF.

This clonotype was counted between two and nine times. The chain joins TRBV29-1 to TRBJ2-5; 8 bases are a match to TRBD2. The closer fit of TRBJ2-7 to the DNA end suggests the J call may be wrong. This CDR3 has 14 amino acids. The germline gives CDR1 SQVTM, CDR2 ANQGSEA. The chain's CDR3 is CSVEEKAGAYEQYF. CDR3 DNA: TGCAGCGTTGAGGAGAAAGCGGGAGCCTACGAGCAGTACTTC.

The chain recombines TRBV28 with TRBJ2-5, with 12 nucleotides matching TRBD2. V shed 4 bases, J shed 4 bases, and the junction held 7 bases outside the gene matches. The CDR3 spans 16 residues. CDR1 is MDHEN and CDR2 is SYDVKM in the germline V gene. The CDR3 DNA follows: TGTGCCAGCAGTTCCGGGACTAGCGGGTTTAGAGAGACCCAGTACTTC. Translated, it gives CASSSGTSGFRETQYF. The entire variable domain, with the rest obtained from reference TRBV28 and TRBJ2-5, is as follows: DVKVTQSSRYLVKRTGEKVFLECVQDMDHENMFWYRQDPGLGLRLIYFSYDVKMKEKGDIPEGYSVSREKKERFSLILESASTNQTSMYLCASSSGTSGFRETQYFGPGTRLLVL.

The J gene is TRBJ1-2, the V gene TRBV4-3, with D possibly matching TRBD1 (5 bases). Per germline, CDR1 LGHNA and CDR2 YSLEER. V was trimmed by 0 bases and J by 6 bases, leaving 17 bases between them. This CDR3 is built from 16 residues. CDR3 in DNA: TGCGCCAGCAGCCAAGATTGGGGCAGAGCAAAGGATGGCTACACCTTC. This codes for CASSQDWGRAKDGYTF.

CDR3 DNA: TGTGCCAGCAGCCTTGATAGGGGGCTTCCCGGGGAGCTGTTTTTT. This translates into CASSLDRGLPGELFF. This chain joins TRBV6-5 and TRBJ2-2, with 7 bases identical to TRBD1. The ends lost 6 bases at V and 6 bases at J; junction bases unmatched: 10. In germline, CDR1 is MNHEY, CDR2 SVGAGI. The CDR3 is 15 amino acids.

This clonotype was detected a few times. This sequence joins TRBV3-1 and TRBJ2-7; D gene unclear. V lost 0 bases and J 4 bases, leaving 16 bases between the germline ends. CDR1 is LGHDT, CDR2 YNNKEL, per germline (reference sequence). The CDR3 has 16 amino acids. In nucleotides, the CDR3 is TGTGCCAGCAGCCAAGATTCCGCCTCGTCGGCTTACGAGCAGTACTTC. Its protein product is CASSQDSASSAYEQYF.

This clonotype occurred a few times. The chain has TRBV9 and TRBJ2-7; 10 positions match TRBD2. Germline CDR1 reads SGDLS; CDR2 reads YYNGEE. This CDR3 contains 15 residues. V shed 4 bases, J shed 3 bases, and the junction held 7 bases outside the gene matches. The CDR3 here is CASSPGLADFYEQYF. CDR3 nucleotides: TGTGCCAGCAGCCCCGGACTAGCGGATTTCTACGAGCAGTACTTC.

This rearrangement joins TRBV5-1 to TRBJ2-4; D is ambiguous. The CDR3 has 13 residues. In germline, CDR1 is SGHRS, CDR2 YFSETQ. With 4 bases removed from V and 0 bases from J, the gap between germline ends came to 5 bases. For the CDR3, the DNA is TGCGCCAGCAGCCCCGTAGCCAAAAACATTCAGTACTTC. Residues: CASSPVAKNIQYF.

This clonotype was seen many times. The rearrangement joins TRBV20-1 to TRBJ1-2; no firm D call. The CDR3 has 13 amino acids. V dropped 4 bases and J dropped 9 bases, with 18 bases sitting between them. Germline CDR1 DFQATT, CDR2 SNEGSKA (reference sequence). The CDR3 loop reads CSATRATYGSYTF. The CDR3 DNA sequence: TGCAGTGCTACCCGGGCCACTTATGGAAGCTACACCTTC.

The chain employs TRBV24-1 and TRBJ2-1; no clear D gene. Germline V gene lookup returns CDR1 KGHDR and CDR2 SFDVKD. Trimming shortened V by 0 bases and J by 11 bases, and 7 bases separated the two germline ends. The CDR3 covers 12 residues. In DNA form, the CDR3 reads TGTGCCACCAGTGATTTGGGCGAGAAGCAGTTCTTC. It is translated as CATSDLGEKQFF.

The chain employs TRBV9 and TRBJ2-7; TRBD2 might be the D (6 bases). Trimming took 0 bases from V and 5 from J, leaving 15 bases between them. Germline loops: CDR1 SGDLS, CDR2 YYNGEE. The CDR3 has 15 amino acids. CDR3 bases: TGTGCCAGCAGCGTAGTCGGAGGGAACCACGACGAGCAGTACTTC. It yields the protein CASSVVGGNHDEQYF.

This clonotype showed up just a few times. This chain joins TRBV18 and TRBJ2-2; D is uncertain. This CDR3 has 14 amino acids. V was clipped by 3 bases and J by 5 bases, with 10 bases between them. CDR1 is KGHSH and CDR2 is LQKENI in the germline V gene. The CDR3 protein is CASSPSWGTGELFF. The CDR3 bases are TGTGCCAGCTCACCGAGTTGGGGTACCGGGGAGCTGTTTTTT. Looking up the rest from reference TRBV18 and TRBJ2-2 gives the full variable domain: NAGVMQNPRHLVRRRGQEARLRCSPMKGHSHVYWYRQLPEEGLKFMVYLQKENIIDESGMPKERFSAEFPKEGPSILRIQQVVRGDSAAYFCASSPSWGTGELFFGEGSRLTVL.

V and J are TRBV2 and TRBJ2-7; D possibly corresponds to TRBD1 (6 bases). V was clipped by 7 bases and J by 4 bases, with 14 bases between them. Germline V gene sequence: CDR1 SNHLY, CDR2 FYNNEI. The CDR3 spans 13 residues. In nucleotides, the CDR3 is TGTGCCAGCATCCCAGGGGCAGGTTACGAGCAGTACTTC. This codes for CASIPGAGYEQYF.

This clonotype was observed many times. CDR3 sequence: CASSQPQETQYF. The CDR3, as DNA: TGTGCCAGCAGCCAACCTCAAGAGACCCAGTACTTC. The rearrangement joins TRBV3-1 to TRBJ2-5; no firm D call. V lost 2 bases and J 2 bases, leaving 3 bases between the germline ends. The V gene's germline CDR1 is LGHDT and CDR2 YNNKEL (reference sequence). The CDR3 totals 12 residues.

The chain carries TRBV5-1 and TRBJ2-5; D uncertain. V dropped 4 bases and J dropped 4 bases, with 11 bases sitting between them. The CDR3 is 13 amino acids. From germline, CDR1 is SGHRS and CDR2 YFSETQ. The CDR3 bases are TGCGCCAGCAGCCGCGGTATTTTAGAGACCCAGTACTTC. Amino acids: CASSRGILETQYF.

The rearrangement joins TRBV12-3 or TRBV12-4 to TRBJ2-5, with D possibly TRBD1 on 6 matching bases. V was pared by 6 bases and J by 1 base, with 15 bases between. The CDR3 length is 15 residues. The CDR3 loop reads CASSPTQGFQETQYF. CDR3 DNA sequence: TGTGCCAGCAGCCCAACACAGGGTTTCCAAGAGACCCAGTACTTC.